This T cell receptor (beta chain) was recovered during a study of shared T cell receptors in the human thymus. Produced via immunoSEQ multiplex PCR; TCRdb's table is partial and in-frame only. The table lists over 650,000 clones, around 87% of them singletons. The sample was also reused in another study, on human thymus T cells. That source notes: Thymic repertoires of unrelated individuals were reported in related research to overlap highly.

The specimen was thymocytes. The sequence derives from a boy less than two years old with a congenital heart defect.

CDR3 sequence: CASSLGSPLETQYF. The CDR3, as DNA: TGTGCCAGCAGTCTCGGGTCCCCCCTTGAGACCCAGTACTTC. The rearrangement links TRBV4-2 to TRBJ2-5, with D uncertain. Trimming removed 6 bases from V and 5 bases from J, with 16 bases in between. This CDR3 contains 14 residues. Germline values: CDR1 LGHNA, CDR2 YNFKEQ.